The 24 T cell receptor beta chains below all came from one sample that was sequenced in a study of Graves' ophthalmopathy and Graves' hyperthyroidism. From RNA, the CDR3 regions of TCR beta chains were amplified and sequenced. The library came from an HTBI-primed first-round RT-PCR and a second-round multiplex PCR. TCRdb recomputed calls from the multiplex PCR reads with MiXCR, one row per CDR3 protein. The sample lists about 740,000 distinct CDR3 sequences; 40% were seen once. Material: peripheral blood. The receptor set was obtained from an adult man with Graves' ophthalmopathy.

The chain is built from TRBV7-8 and TRBJ1-3, with a weak D call TRBD1 (5 bases). V was cut by 4 bases and J by 3 bases, with 13 bases left in between. The V gene's germline CDR1 is SGHVS and CDR2 FQNEAQ. The CDR3 loop spans 15 amino acids. CDR3 nucleotides: TGTGCCAGCAGCTCCCTCCGCAGGGATGGAAACACCATATATTTT. The encoded protein is CASSSLRRDGNTIYF.

The genes are TRBV19 and TRBJ1-1; D gene ambiguous. V was cut by 0 bases and J by 0 bases, with 14 bases left in between. The CDR3 consists of 17 residues. Germline V gives CDR1 LNHDA, CDR2 SQIVND (reference sequence). CDR3 DNA: TGTGCCAGTAGTATAGATCGCGGACTTCCCATGAACACTGAAGCTTTCTTT. Translated, it gives CASSIDRGLPMNTEAFF. The entire variable domain, with the rest obtained from reference TRBV19 and TRBJ1-1, is as follows: DGGITQSPKYLFRKEGQNVTLSCEQNLNHDAMYWYRQDPGQGLRLIYYSQIVNDFQKGDIAEGYSVSREKKESFPLTVTSAQKNPTAFYLCASSIDRGLPMNTEAFFGQGTRLTVV.

V gene TRBV7-2 combines with J gene TRBJ1-2; TRBD1 matches 8 bases. Per germline, CDR1 SGHTA and CDR2 FQGNSA. Trimming at V came to 6 bases and at J to 7 bases, leaving 10 bases not matched to a gene. CDR3 size: 14 residues. The CDR3, as DNA: TGTGCCAGCAGTGTAGAGACAGGGGCTGGTGGCTACACCTTC. This encodes CASSVETGAGGYTF.

This chain links TRBV20-1 with TRBJ1-5, with D tentatively TRBD1 (6 bases). V was trimmed by 4 bases and J by 6 bases, leaving 10 bases between them. The CDR3 totals 12 residues. The germline V gene encodes CDR1 DFQATT and CDR2 SNEGSKA (reference sequence). The CDR3, as DNA: TGCAGTGCTATAACCAGGGGTCAGCCCCAGCATTTT. The encoded protein is CSAITRGQPQHF.

The chain recombines TRBV2 with TRBJ2-2, with TRBD1 identical over 7 bases. Germline-derived CDR1 and CDR2 are SNHLY and FYNNEI. V was pared by 7 bases and J by 2 bases, with 10 bases of the junction left unmatched. This CDR3 is built from 16 residues. CDR3 coding DNA: TGTGCCAGCACCCTCAGACAGGGCACAAACACCGGGGAGCTGTTTTTT. Translating gives CASTLRQGTNTGELFF.

Only one count was recorded for this clonotype. The chain recombines TRBV2 with TRBJ1-2; 9 bases agree with TRBD1. Germline CDR1 and CDR2: SNHLY and FYNNEI. The CDR3 is 13 residues long. The trim removed 10 bases at V and 7 bases at J, leaving 10 bases unmatched. This CDR3 is CAKAGTGTFGYTF. Written as DNA, the CDR3 is TGTGCCAAGGCAGGGACAGGGACGTTTGGCTACACCTTC.

The gene calls are TRBV2 and TRBJ1-4; weak D call: TRBD1 (5 bases). V was trimmed by 1 base and J by 10 bases, leaving 16 bases between them. In germline, CDR1 is SNHLY, CDR2 FYNNEI. There are 15 residues in the CDR3. The DNA for the CDR3 is TGTGCCAGCAGTGAAGACTTAACAGGTGGCGGAAAACTGTTTTTT. Translated: CASSEDLTGGGKLFF.

This chain uses TRBV29-1 with TRBJ1-2; possibly TRBD1 for D (6 bases). V was cut by 5 bases and J by 3 bases, with 13 bases left in between. The length of the CDR3 is 13 residues. Germline lookup yields CDR1 SQVTM and CDR2 ANQGSEA. The CDR3 loop reads CSVTRGADYGYTF. DNA for the CDR3: TGCAGCGTTACCCGGGGGGCCGACTATGGCTACACCTTC.

The chain is built from TRBV7-9 and TRBJ2-2; D is possibly TRBD1 (5 bases). This CDR3 is built from 17 residues. V was cut by 3 bases and J by 1 base, with 15 bases left in between. The germline gives CDR1 SEHNR, CDR2 FQNEAQ (reference sequence). This chain's CDR3 is CASSFPRGSRNTGELFF. The DNA for the CDR3 is TGTGCCAGCAGCTTCCCAAGGGGCTCCCGGAACACCGGGGAGCTGTTTTTT.

In its sample, this clonotype was seen many times. The chain recombines TRBV14 with TRBJ1-2, with D unresolved. V shed 1 base and J shed 8 bases, with 11 bases lying between them. The germline V gene encodes CDR1 SGHDN and CDR2 FVKESK. The CDR3 spans 13 residues. The CDR3 is CASSQGQAAGYTF. As DNA, the CDR3 is TGTGCCAGCAGCCAAGGGCAGGCAGCGGGCTACACCTTC.

The chain couples TRBV10-3 to TRBJ1-2; D is undetermined. Germline assignment: CDR1 ENHRY and CDR2 SYGVKD. The CDR3 is made up of 13 amino acids. Trimming left V 10 bases short and J 2 bases short, with 14 bases between. CDR3 region: CATGGRENYGYTF. CDR3 coding DNA: TGTGCCACCGGTGGGCGAGAGAACTATGGCTACACCTTC.

At least ten counts were recorded for this clonotype. The chain has TRBV7-9 and TRBJ1-2, with D possibly TRBD1 on 5 matching bases. CDR1 is SEHNR and CDR2 is FQNEAQ in the germline V gene (reference sequence). V lost 2 bases to trimming and J lost 3 bases, with 10 bases between them. This CDR3 comprises 14 residues. The CDR3 DNA reads TGTGCCAGCAGCTTAACGGGCAGGGACTATGGCTACACCTTC. It is translated as CASSLTGRDYGYTF.

This clonotype was observed at least ten times. The J gene is TRBJ1-6, the V gene TRBV2, with 7 bases lining up with TRBD1. Germline lookup yields CDR1 SNHLY and CDR2 FYNNEI. V gave up 5 bases and J gave up 8 bases; unmatched junction bases: 12. CDR3 length equals 16 residues. The CDR3 coding sequence is TGTGCCAGCAGTTTGCGGACCGGGACAGATTATTCACCCCTCCACTTT. It is translated as CASSLRTGTDYSPLHF.

V and J are TRBV25-1 and TRBJ1-1; unclear D gene. CDR3 length: 14 amino acids. CDR1 is MGHDK, CDR2 SYGVNS, per germline. Trimming removed 8 bases at V and 1 base at J, with 14 bases between. The CDR3 reads CASVTRRQNTEAFF. As DNA, the CDR3 is TGTGCCAGCGTTACCCGTAGGCAGAACACTGAAGCTTTCTTT.

This clonotype appeared a few times. V is TRBV20-1 and J is TRBJ1-5; D may be TRBD1 (6 bases). The V end lost 5 bases, the J end lost 2 bases, and 16 bases lay between the germline ends. The length of the CDR3 is 15 residues. Germline V gene sequence: CDR1 DFQATT, CDR2 SNEGSKA (reference sequence). CDR3 bases: TGCAGTGCTCCTCGGGGGGCGCAAGGCAATCAGCCCCAGCATTTT. Its protein product is CSAPRGAQGNQPQHF.

The genes are TRBV7-9 and TRBJ1-5, with D unclear. The CDR3 runs to 15 residues. The V gene's germline CDR1 is SEHNR and CDR2 FQNEAQ (reference sequence). Trimming shortened V by 3 bases and J by 3 bases, and 12 bases separated the two germline ends. CDR3 in DNA: TGTGCCAGCAGCTTGCTGGGGATAGACAATCAGCCCCAGCATTTT. Protein: CASSLLGIDNQPQHF.

The J gene is TRBJ2-5, the V gene TRBV28; 9 nucleotides line up with TRBD2. The CDR3 contains 14 residues. Germline CDR1 MDHEN, CDR2 SYDVKM. J was trimmed by 10 bases and V by 6 bases; bases with no gene match: 12. Here the CDR3 reads CASRLGGRAGGQYF. The CDR3 nucleotides read TGTGCCAGCAGATTGGGCGGGAGGGCCGGAGGCCAGTACTTC.

The rearrangement joins TRBV10-3 to TRBJ2-1; 12 bases match TRBD2. The CDR3 covers 14 residues. J gave up 5 bases and V 7 bases, and 3 bases lay outside the gene matches. Germline CDR1 reads ENHRY; CDR2 reads SYGVKD. The CDR3 here is CAIKGLAGNNEQFF. The CDR3 region has the DNA TGTGCCATCAAAGGACTAGCGGGAAACAATGAGCAGTTCTTC.

The chain recombines TRBV7-9 with TRBJ1-4; 7 bases agree with TRBD1. The CDR3 is 16 residues long. Trimming took 1 base from V and 8 from J; bases not matched to a gene: 10. CDR1 SEHNR and CDR2 FQNEAQ come from the germline V gene (reference sequence). CDR3 DNA: TGTGCCAGCAGCTTAGAGTGGGGGAAAGGGGGCGAAAAACTGTTTTTT. Protein: CASSLEWGKGGEKLFF.

The chain employs TRBV11-2 and TRBJ2-5; 7 bases line up with TRBD1. Germline CDR1 and CDR2: SGHAT and FQNNGV. After removal of 4 bases from V and 4 bases from J, the junction contained 9 bases not matched to a gene. The CDR3 spans 15 residues. The CDR3, as DNA: TGTGCCAGCAGCTCAAGGAAGGGGGCCGGAGAGACCCAGTACTTC. Its translation: CASSSRKGAGETQYF.

The chain employs TRBV9 and TRBJ2-7; 12 bases fit TRBD2. The length of the CDR3 is 15 residues. Germline CDR1 reads SGDLS; CDR2 reads YYNGEE. J lost 3 bases, V lost 0 bases, and 1 base had no gene match. CDR3 amino acids: CASSVGLAGVYEQYF. In DNA, the CDR3 is TGTGCCAGCAGCGTAGGACTAGCGGGAGTCTACGAGCAGTACTTC.

This clonotype was seen at least ten times. V and J are TRBV25-1 and TRBJ2-5; D not certain. The V end was cut by 2 bases, the J end by 0 bases, with 10 bases between. Per germline, CDR1 MGHDK and CDR2 SYGVNS. The CDR3 covers 15 residues. CDR3 bases: TGTGCCAGCAGTGAAATGCTGGGAAACCAAGAGACCCAGTACTTC. Protein product: CASSEMLGNQETQYF.

As to this clonotype: One junction end disagrees with the germline gene, perhaps due to a read error. The V gene is TRBV10-3, the J gene TRBJ2-7; D may match TRBD1 or TRBD2 (5 bases each). There are 16 residues in the CDR3. Germline lookup yields CDR1 ENHRY and CDR2 SYGVKD. CDR3 in DNA: TGTGCCAGCAGTCACCCCGTGGGGGTGCGTTCTTACGAGCAGTACTTC. Translating gives CASSHPVGVRSYEQYF.

The chain joins TRBV15 to TRBJ1-1; a possible D gene is TRBD1 (5 bases). Deletions cut 9 bases from V and 3 bases from J, with 11 bases between. The CDR3 extends over 12 amino acids. Germline V lookup: CDR1 LNHNV, CDR2 YYDKDF (reference sequence). CDR3 amino acids: CATTRGDTEAFF. The DNA for the CDR3 is TGTGCCACTACACGGGGGGACACTGAAGCTTTCTTT. Full variable domain (missing parts from reference TRBV15 and TRBJ1-1): DAMVIQNPRYQVTQFGKPVTLSCSQTLNHNVMYWYQQKSSQAPKLLFHYYDKDFNNEADTPDNFQSRRPNTSFCFLDIRSPGLGDTAMYLCATTRGDTEAFFGQGTRLTVV.